This T cell receptor (beta chain) was sequenced in a study of technical replicates of blood from several donors. V lost 2 bases, J lost 3 bases, and 10 bases lay in between. The CDR3 sequence is 14 residues long. Germline CDR1 is MNHNS and CDR2 is SASEGT. Method: immunoSEQ multiplex PCR; TCRdb's copy keeps in-frame clones and lacks some. The data contain approximately 52,000 clones, about 86% of them singletons. Sequencing was performed on PBMCs. The rearrangement uses TRBV6-1 and TRBJ1-2; D is ambiguous. The sequence was collected from a human donor in good health. Some clones in this sample may be carry-over from other donors' samples. The CDR3 spells CASSERGGHYGYTF. DNA of the CDR3: TGTGCCAGCAGTGAACGAGGTGGTCACTATGGCTACACCTTC.